The 13 T cell receptor beta chains below were found in one sample sequenced in a study of regulatory T cells in long-lasting Graves disease (dated by TCRdb to 2020 to 2022). The protocol used for the library was multiplex PCR. The sample was run on an Illumina HiSeq 4000. TCR beta libraries were built with iRepertoire HTBI primers and Arm-PCR amplification of CDR3 regions. Through fastp at Q25 and MiXCR, TCRdb rebuilt clones from the public reads, retaining in-frame beta chains. Each record represents a unique CDR3 protein, reported with the most common genes and DNA among its rows. The sample contains approximately 560,000 distinct CDR3 sequences, around 15% of them found a single time. The ten largest account for 12% of the sample. The time point label on this specimen signifies: newly diagnosed GD, antithyroid drugs for less than 3 months. RNA was extracted from PBMCs in TRIzol for both TCR sequencing and RNA sequencing.

This sample also appeared in a second study, on T cells in Graves' hyperthyroidism and ophthalmopathy.

This material consisted of peripheral blood mononuclear cells (PBMCs), taken at new diagnosis, from a patient treated with antithyroid drugs. The receptors derive from a man younger than 35 with Graves disease. Donor details come from another sample of the same person, matched by shared clones.

There are many counts of this clonotype. The chain couples TRBV3-1 to TRBJ2-5, with 12 bases that match TRBD2. V was pared by 4 bases and J by 5 bases, with 17 bases of the junction left unmatched. This CDR3 comprises 19 residues. The germline V gene encodes CDR1 LGHDT and CDR2 YNNKEL (reference sequence). CDR3 in amino acids: CASSPESSTSGSARETQYF. For the CDR3, the DNA is TGTGCCAGCAGCCCAGAGTCGTCGACTAGCGGGAGCGCCAGGGAGACCCAGTACTTC.

This clonotype was seen repeatedly, ten times or more. V usage is TRBV30 and J usage is TRBJ2-3, with D tentatively TRBD2 (5 bases). The germline V gene encodes CDR1 GTSNPN and CDR2 SVGIG (reference sequence). The CDR3 is made up of 15 amino acids. The V gene lost 2 bases and the J gene lost 2 bases, with 14 bases spanning the gap. This CDR3 is CAWSSSGGPTDTQYF. The CDR3 DNA follows: TGTGCCTGGAGTTCGTCGGGCGGGCCCACAGATACGCAGTATTTT.

The J gene is TRBJ2-2, the V gene TRBV6-5, with 12 bases lining up with TRBD2. The V and J ends lost 2 bases and 0 bases, in that order; junction bases with no gene match: 4. CDR3 length: 18 residues. CDR1 and CDR2 from the germline V gene are MNHEY and SVGAGI. In DNA, the CDR3 is TGTGCCAGCAGTTACGGGGGACTAGCGGGTACGAACACCGGGGAGCTGTTTTTT. It yields the protein CASSYGGLAGTNTGELFF.

This clonotype was recorded a few times. V and J are TRBV6-1 and TRBJ1-2; 9 nucleotides align to TRBD1. The CDR3 totals 15 residues. Losses at the gene ends were 6 bases for V and 3 bases for J; bases not matched to a gene: 8. The germline V gene encodes CDR1 MNHNS and CDR2 SASEGT. CDR3 DNA sequence: TGTGCCAGCAGACCACTACAGGGGGCGGACTATGGCTACACCTTC. Translation: CASRPLQGADYGYTF.

This chain uses TRBV6-1 with TRBJ2-1, with TRBD2 matching over 8 bases. Trimming at V came to 7 bases and at J to 11 bases, leaving 13 bases not matched to a gene. Germline CDR1 and CDR2: MNHNS and SASEGT. The CDR3 has 14 residues. The CDR3 reads CASIRTSGGAQQFF. The CDR3 DNA reads as TGTGCCAGCATTCGTACTAGCGGAGGGGCCCAGCAGTTCTTC.

This clonotype was recorded a few times. A single base separates this from a much larger clone, so it may be a read error. The chain couples TRBV2 to TRBJ2-3; D may match TRBD1 or TRBD2 (5 bases each). Germline V gene data show CDR1 as SNHLY and CDR2 as FYNNEI. The CDR3 is 14 amino acids. CDR3 sequence reads: CTSEGQVSTDTQYF. The DNA for the CDR3 is TGTACCAGCGAGGGGCAGGTTAGCACAGATACGCAGTATTTT.

This clonotype was picked up a small number of times. This chain joins TRBV11-3 and TRBJ2-2, with D tentatively TRBD2 (5 bases). Trimming took 5 bases from V and 0 from J, leaving 10 bases between them. The CDR3 covers 15 residues. Looked up from germline, CDR1 is SGHNT and CDR2 is YENEEA. The CDR3 spells CASSPAGTNTGELFF. The CDR3 bases are TGTGCCAGCAGCCCGGCCGGGACGAACACCGGGGAGCTGTTTTTT.

This clonotype was seen at least ten times. V gene TRBV6-5 combines with J gene TRBJ2-7; 8 bases agree with TRBD1. The V and J ends lost 4 bases and 6 bases, in that order; junction bases with no gene match: 14. The CDR3 runs 16 residues. Germline V gives CDR1 MNHEY, CDR2 SVGAGI. The CDR3 region has the DNA TGTGCCAGCAGTTTCACCTCCGACAGGGGAGTCGGCGAGCAGTACTTC. Encoded protein: CASSFTSDRGVGEQYF.

The chain combines TRBV2 with TRBJ2-6; TRBD1 matches 9 bases. Losses at the gene ends were 6 bases for V and 2 bases for J; bases not matched to a gene: 11. Germline V gene data show CDR1 as SNHLY and CDR2 as FYNNEI. The CDR3 is 18 amino acids. The CDR3 region has the DNA TGTGCCAGCAGCTTCCCCGGGACAGGGAAGGCTGGGGCCAACGTCCTGACTTTC. Its translation is CASSFPGTGKAGANVLTF.

This clonotype has ten or more counts. This chain connects TRBV10-1 to TRBJ2-5, with 12 bases aligning to TRBD2. Losses at the gene ends were 0 bases for V and 1 base for J; bases not matched to a gene: 0. The CDR3 covers 16 residues. Germline V gene lookup returns CDR1 WNHNN and CDR2 SYGVQD (reference sequence). CDR3 loop: CASSESTSGGQETQYF. The CDR3 nucleotides are TGCGCCAGCAGTGAGTCGACTAGCGGGGGCCAAGAGACCCAGTACTTC.

This clonotype was recorded a few times. The genes are TRBV28 and TRBJ1-3; the D is unclear. The CDR3 has 15 residues. Trimming removed 5 bases from V and 4 bases from J, with 15 bases in between. The V gene's germline CDR1 is MDHEN and CDR2 SYDVKM. The CDR3 protein is CASSPPPRTGNTIYF. The CDR3 DNA follows: TGTGCCAGCAGTCCACCGCCGCGTACCGGAAACACCATATATTTT.

The table lists this clonotype with a few counts. V usage is TRBV28 and J usage is TRBJ1-2, with 7 bases that match TRBD1. With 5 bases clipped from V and 4 bases from J, the junction kept 13 bases outside the gene matches. The CDR3 length is 16 residues. Germline-derived CDR1 and CDR2 are MDHEN and SYDVKM. In DNA form, the CDR3 reads TGTGCCAGCAGTCCCTCAGGGGGGGAGGAAGGCTATGGCTACACCTTC. Its protein is CASSPSGGEEGYGYTF.

The rearrangement links TRBV7-9 to TRBJ2-7; 7 positions agree with TRBD1. The CDR3 extends over 14 amino acids. CDR1 and CDR2 (germline): SEHNR, FQNEAQ (reference sequence). The junction had 5 bases not matched to a gene; V was cut back by 1 base and J by 5 bases. The CDR3 spells CASSLVRQGDEQYF. The CDR3 DNA reads TGTGCCAGCAGCTTAGTTAGACAGGGAGACGAGCAGTACTTC.